This TCR beta chain was identified during a study of T-cell reconstitution after alpha-beta-depleted transplantation in children. Study observations and caveats: Reportedly, only several hundred clones from non-depleted graft cells drove alpha-beta T-cell counts at about two months.

Preparation of the TCRbeta library involved a method that used unique molecular identifiers. MiXCR was run by TCRdb on the PCR reads, yielding one entry per CDR3 protein. Of roughly 180,000 distinct CDR3 sequences in the sample, over 8.5% were seen once. The CDR3 has 11 residues. Germline V gives CDR1 MNHEY, CDR2 SMNVEV (reference sequence). V lost 9 bases and J lost 7, with 10 bases in between. This clonotype showed up many times. Its antigen remains unknown. The source material was PBMCs, sampled before TCRalphabeta/CD19-depleted stem cell transplant. The origin of this receptor is a boy aged 2 to 9 with acute myeloid leukemia, due to receive a stem cell transplant. The rearrangement joins TRBV27 to TRBJ2-4; possible D gene TRBD2, 5 bases. The CDR3 loop reads CARRGMNIQYF. The CDR3 DNA follows: TGTGCCAGGAGAGGGATGAACATTCAGTACTTC.